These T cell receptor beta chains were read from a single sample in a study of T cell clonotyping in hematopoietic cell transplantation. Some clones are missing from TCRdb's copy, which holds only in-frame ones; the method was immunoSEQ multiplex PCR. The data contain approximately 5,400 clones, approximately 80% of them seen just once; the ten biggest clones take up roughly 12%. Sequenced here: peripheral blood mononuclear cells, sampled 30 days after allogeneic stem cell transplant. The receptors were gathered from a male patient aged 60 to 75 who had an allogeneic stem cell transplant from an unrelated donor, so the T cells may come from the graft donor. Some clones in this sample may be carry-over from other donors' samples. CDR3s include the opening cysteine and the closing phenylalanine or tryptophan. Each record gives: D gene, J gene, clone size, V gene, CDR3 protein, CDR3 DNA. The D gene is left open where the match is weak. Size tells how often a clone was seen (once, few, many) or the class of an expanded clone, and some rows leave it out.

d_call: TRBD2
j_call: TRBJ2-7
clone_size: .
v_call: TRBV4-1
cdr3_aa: CASSQDSWLAGALSYEQYF
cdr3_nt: TGCGCCAGCAGCCAAGATAGTTGGCTAGCGGGGGCACTTTCCTACGAGCAGTACTTC

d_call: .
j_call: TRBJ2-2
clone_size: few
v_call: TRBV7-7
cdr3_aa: CASSLEGGSTGELFF
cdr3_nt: TGTGCTAGCAGCTTAGAGGGTGGGAGCACCGGGGAGCTGTTTTTT

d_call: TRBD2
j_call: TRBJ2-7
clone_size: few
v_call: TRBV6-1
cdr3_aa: CASSPTSGPIYEQYF
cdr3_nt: TGTGCCAGCAGTCCCACTAGCGGCCCGATCTACGAGCAGTACTTC

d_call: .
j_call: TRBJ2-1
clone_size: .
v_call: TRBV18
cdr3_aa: CASSLYDEQFF
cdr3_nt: TGTGCCAGCTCACTTTATGATGAGCAGTTCTTC

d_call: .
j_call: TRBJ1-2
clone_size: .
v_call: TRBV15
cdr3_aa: CATSRDLGSGYTF
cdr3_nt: TGTGCCACCAGCAGAGATCTCGGGTCTGGCTACACCTTC

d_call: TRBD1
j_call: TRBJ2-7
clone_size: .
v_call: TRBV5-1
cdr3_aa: CASSLGTGTGITYEQYF
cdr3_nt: TGCGCCAGCAGCTTGGGTACCGGGACAGGGATAACCTACGAGCAGTACTTC

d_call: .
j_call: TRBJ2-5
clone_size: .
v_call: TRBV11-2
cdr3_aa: CASSLERVETQYF
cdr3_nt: TGTGCCAGCAGCTTAGAACGTGTAGAGACCCAGTACTTC

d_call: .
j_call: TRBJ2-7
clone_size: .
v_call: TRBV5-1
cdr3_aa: CASSLEGINGEQYF
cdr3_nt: TGCGCCAGCAGCTTAGAGGGGATAAACGGCGAGCAGTACTTC

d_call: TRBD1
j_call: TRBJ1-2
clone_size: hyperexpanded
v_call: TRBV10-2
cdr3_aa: CASSDNKGTANYGYTF
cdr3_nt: TGCGCCAGCAGCGACAATAAGGGGACAGCTAACTATGGCTACACCTTC

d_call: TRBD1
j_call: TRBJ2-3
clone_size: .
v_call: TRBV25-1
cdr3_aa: CASSDGTGGERTDTQYF
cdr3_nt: TGTGCCAGCAGTGACGGGACAGGGGGAGAACGCACAGATACGCAGTATTTT

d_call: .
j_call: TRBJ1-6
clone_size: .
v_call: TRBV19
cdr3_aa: CASSIRQNDSPLHF
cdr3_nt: TGTGCCAGTAGTATCAGACAGAATGATTCACCCCTCCACTTT

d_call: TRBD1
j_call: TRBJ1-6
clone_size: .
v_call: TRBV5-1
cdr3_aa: CASRITTGGSSPLHF
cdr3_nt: TGCGCCAGCAGAATAACGACAGGGGGTTCGTCACCCCTCCACTTT

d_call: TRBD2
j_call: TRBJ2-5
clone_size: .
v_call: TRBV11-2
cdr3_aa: CASSLGAGGKETQYF
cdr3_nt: TGTGCCAGCAGCTTAGGAGCGGGGGGGAAAGAGACCCAGTACTTC

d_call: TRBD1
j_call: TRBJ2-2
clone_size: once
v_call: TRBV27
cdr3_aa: CASRTTQQGAGTGELFF
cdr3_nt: TGTGCCAGCCGCACCACTCAACAGGGGGCCGGCACCGGGGAGCTGTTTTTT

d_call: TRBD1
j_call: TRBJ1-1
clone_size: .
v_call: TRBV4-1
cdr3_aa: CASSQAGTGRTEAFF
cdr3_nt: TGCGCCAGCAGCCAAGCCGGGACAGGGCGCACTGAAGCTTTCTTT

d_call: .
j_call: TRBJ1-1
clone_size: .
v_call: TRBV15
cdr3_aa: CATSREETAEAFF
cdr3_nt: TGTGCCACCAGCAGAGAGGAGACAGCTGAAGCTTTCTTT

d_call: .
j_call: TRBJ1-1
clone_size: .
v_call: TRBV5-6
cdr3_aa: CASSLPSRGTEAFF
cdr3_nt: TGTGCCAGCAGCCTACCCAGCCGGGGAACTGAAGCTTTCTTT